The entry that follows covers one TCR beta chain sequence. This was a deep-level run. The sorted-subset replicate PCRs were given about 210 ng DNA, which is around 29,000 T cell genomes. Libraries were prepared by immunoSEQ multiplex PCR; TCRdb keeps only in-frame clonotypes and omits some of them. Altogether around 2,100,000 clones are present, about 95% being singletons, with the ten largest covering around 1%. These data originate in a study of shared clonotypes between healthy human individuals. Study-level background: Researchers assigned three CD4 naive, three CD4 memory, two CD8 naive and one CD8 memory plate to each donor.

CD45RO negativity and positive selection for CCR7 defined naive CD8 cells, a population that excluded terminally differentiated effector memory CD45RA+ cells. Sequences were obtained from naive CD8+ T cells sorted from blood. The receptor's source is a man between 18 and 35 years old in good health.

This CDR3 reads CASSSTGGTQHF. In DNA, the CDR3 is TGTGCCAGCAGCTCGACGGGGGGGACCCAGCATTTT. The V call is TRBV5-6, the J call TRBJ1-5, with a weak D call TRBD1 (5 bases). Trimming cost V 3 bases and J 11 bases, with 12 bases left between them. This CDR3 comprises 12 residues. Germline CDR1 reads SGHDT; CDR2 reads YYEEEE.